This T cell receptor beta chain emerged from a study of shared clonotypes between healthy human individuals. Profiling relied on immunoSEQ multiplex PCR, and the TCRdb table lists in-frame clones only, not all of them. The repertoire holds 2,500,000 or so clones, with approximately 93% as singletons. The CDR3 has 14 amino acids. Trimming left V 6 bases short and J 7 bases short, with 13 bases between. From germline, CDR1 is MNHNY and CDR2 SVGAGI (reference sequence). The genes are TRBV6-6 and TRBJ1-6; D perhaps matches TRBD1 (5 bases). Sequencing was done on a sample of naive CD4+ T cells from PBMCs. As to subset: CD45RA+ positively selected. The receptor's source is a man aged 18 to 30 in good health. Some clones in this sample may be carry-over from other donors' samples. CDR3 amino acids: CASRSGTANSPLHF. In DNA, the CDR3 is TGTGCCAGCAGATCCGGGACGGCCAATTCACCCCTCCACTTT.